This TCR beta chain emerged from a study of blood T cell repertoires in COVID-19. Turning to the study itself: Spain, Italy and the United States supplied samples that represented acute and convalescent COVID-19.

Germline V CDR1 and CDR2: MGHRA, YSYEKL. Between the trimmed V and J ends, which lost 1 base and 4 bases, there was a span of 15 bases. The CDR3 has 16 residues. As processed by the authors: Estimated nucleated cell counts came from reference gene primer amplification. TCRdb keeps only in-frame clones here, not all; method: immunoSEQ multiplex PCR. The DNA was the basis for D and trimming; V, J and clone size are from that table. There are some 220,000 clones in the sample; more than 65% occur only once, and 3% to 3.5% lies in the top ten. This TCR came from a woman aged 25 to 39 who had recovered from COVID-19. Material for sequencing was peripheral blood. This sequence joins TRBV4-1 and TRBJ2-3, with D perhaps matching TRBD2 (6 bases). The CDR3 region is CASSQVGREVADTQYF. The CDR3 nucleotides read TGCGCCAGCAGCCAAGTGGGCAGGGAGGTCGCAGATACGCAGTATTTT.